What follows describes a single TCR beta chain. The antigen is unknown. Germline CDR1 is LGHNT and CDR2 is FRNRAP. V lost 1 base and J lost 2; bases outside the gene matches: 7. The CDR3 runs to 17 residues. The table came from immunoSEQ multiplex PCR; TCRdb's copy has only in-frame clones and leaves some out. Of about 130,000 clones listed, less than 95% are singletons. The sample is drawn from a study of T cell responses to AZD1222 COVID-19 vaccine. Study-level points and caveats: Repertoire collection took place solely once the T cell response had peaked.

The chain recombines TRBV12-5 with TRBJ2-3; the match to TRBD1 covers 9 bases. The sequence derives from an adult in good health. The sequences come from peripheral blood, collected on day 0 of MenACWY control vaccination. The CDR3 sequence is CASGLGKDRGITDTQYF. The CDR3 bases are TGTGCTAGTGGTTTGGGGAAGGACAGGGGTATCACAGATACGCAGTATTTT.